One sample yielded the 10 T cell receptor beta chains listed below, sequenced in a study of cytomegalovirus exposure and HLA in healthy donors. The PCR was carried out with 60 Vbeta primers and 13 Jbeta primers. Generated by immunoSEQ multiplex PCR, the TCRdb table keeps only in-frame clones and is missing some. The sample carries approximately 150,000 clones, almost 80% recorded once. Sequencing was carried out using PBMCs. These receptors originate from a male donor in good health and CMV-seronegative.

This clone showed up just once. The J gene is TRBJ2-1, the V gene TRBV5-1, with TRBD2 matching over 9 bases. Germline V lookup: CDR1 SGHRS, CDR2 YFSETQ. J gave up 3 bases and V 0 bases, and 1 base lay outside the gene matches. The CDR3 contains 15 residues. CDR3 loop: CASSLERGDYNEQFF. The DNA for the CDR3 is TGCGCCAGCAGCTTGGAGCGGGGGGACTACAATGAGCAGTTCTTC.

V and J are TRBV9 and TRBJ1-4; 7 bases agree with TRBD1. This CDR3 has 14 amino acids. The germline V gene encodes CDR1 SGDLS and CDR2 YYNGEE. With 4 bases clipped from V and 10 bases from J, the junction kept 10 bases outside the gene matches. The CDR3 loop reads CASSTPGGTGKLFF. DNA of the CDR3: TGTGCCAGCAGCACCCCAGGGGGGACTGGAAAACTGTTTTTT. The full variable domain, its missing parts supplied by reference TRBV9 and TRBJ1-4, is DSGVTQTPKHLITATGQRVTLRCSPRSGDLSVYWYQQSLDQGLQFLIQYYNGEERAKGNILERFSAQQFPDLHSELNLSSLELGDSALYFCASSTPGGTGKLFFGSGTQLSVL.

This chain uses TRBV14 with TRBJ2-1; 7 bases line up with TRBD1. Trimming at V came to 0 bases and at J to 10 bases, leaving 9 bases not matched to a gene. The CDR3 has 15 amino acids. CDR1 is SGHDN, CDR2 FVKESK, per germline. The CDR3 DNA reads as TGTGCCAGCAGCCAAGACCCAGGGGGTCTCAGAGAGCAGTTCTTC. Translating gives CASSQDPGGLREQFF.

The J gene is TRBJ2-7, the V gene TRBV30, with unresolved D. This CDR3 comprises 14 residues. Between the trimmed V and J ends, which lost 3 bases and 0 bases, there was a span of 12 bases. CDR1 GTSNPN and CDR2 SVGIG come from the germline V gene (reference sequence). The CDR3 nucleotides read TGTGCCTGGAGCGGAGTAGCTAGCTCCTACGAGCAGTACTTC. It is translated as CAWSGVASSYEQYF. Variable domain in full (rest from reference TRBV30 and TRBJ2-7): SQTIHQWPATLVQPVGSPLSLECTVEGTSNPNLYWYRQAAGRGLQLLFYSVGIGQISSEVPQNLSASRPQDRQFILSSKKLLLSDSGFYLCAWSGVASSYEQYFGPGTRLTVT.

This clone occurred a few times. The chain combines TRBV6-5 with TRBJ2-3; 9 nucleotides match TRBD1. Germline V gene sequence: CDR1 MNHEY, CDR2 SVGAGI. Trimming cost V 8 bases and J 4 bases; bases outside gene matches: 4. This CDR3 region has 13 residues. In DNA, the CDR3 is TGTGCCAGCCGGGACAGGGCCGCAGATACGCAGTATTTT. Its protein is CASRDRAADTQYF.

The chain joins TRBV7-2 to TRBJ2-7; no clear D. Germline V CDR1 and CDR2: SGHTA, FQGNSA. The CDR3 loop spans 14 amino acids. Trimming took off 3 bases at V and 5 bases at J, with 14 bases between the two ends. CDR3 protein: CASSLRRRKDEQYF. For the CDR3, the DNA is TGTGCCAGCAGCTTGCGACGCAGGAAGGACGAGCAGTACTTC.

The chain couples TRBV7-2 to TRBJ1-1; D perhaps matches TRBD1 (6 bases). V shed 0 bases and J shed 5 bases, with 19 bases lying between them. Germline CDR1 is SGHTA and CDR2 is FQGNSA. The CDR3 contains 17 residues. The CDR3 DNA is TGTGCCAGCAGCTTAGCTCCCCTGGTCAGGGGAGAAACTGAAGCTTTCTTT. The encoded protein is CASSLAPLVRGETEAFF.

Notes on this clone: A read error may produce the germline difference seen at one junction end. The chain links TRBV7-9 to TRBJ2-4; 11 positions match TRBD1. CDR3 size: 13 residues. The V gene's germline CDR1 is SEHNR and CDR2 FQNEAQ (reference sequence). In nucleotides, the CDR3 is TGTTCCAGCAGCGGACAGGGGGCGAACATTCAGTACTTC. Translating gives CSSSGQGANIQYF.

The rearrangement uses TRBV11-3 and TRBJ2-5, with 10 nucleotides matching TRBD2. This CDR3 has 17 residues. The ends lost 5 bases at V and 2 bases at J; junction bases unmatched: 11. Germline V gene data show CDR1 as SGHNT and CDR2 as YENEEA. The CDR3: CASSKGPSGGGQETQYF. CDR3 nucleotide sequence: TGTGCCAGCAGCAAAGGGCCTAGCGGGGGAGGTCAAGAGACCCAGTACTTC.

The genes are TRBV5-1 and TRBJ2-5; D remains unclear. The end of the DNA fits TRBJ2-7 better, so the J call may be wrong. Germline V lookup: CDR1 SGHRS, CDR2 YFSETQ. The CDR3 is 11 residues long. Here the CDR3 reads CASSLISEQYF. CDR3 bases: TGCGCCAGCAGCTTAATCAGCGAGCAGTACTTC.